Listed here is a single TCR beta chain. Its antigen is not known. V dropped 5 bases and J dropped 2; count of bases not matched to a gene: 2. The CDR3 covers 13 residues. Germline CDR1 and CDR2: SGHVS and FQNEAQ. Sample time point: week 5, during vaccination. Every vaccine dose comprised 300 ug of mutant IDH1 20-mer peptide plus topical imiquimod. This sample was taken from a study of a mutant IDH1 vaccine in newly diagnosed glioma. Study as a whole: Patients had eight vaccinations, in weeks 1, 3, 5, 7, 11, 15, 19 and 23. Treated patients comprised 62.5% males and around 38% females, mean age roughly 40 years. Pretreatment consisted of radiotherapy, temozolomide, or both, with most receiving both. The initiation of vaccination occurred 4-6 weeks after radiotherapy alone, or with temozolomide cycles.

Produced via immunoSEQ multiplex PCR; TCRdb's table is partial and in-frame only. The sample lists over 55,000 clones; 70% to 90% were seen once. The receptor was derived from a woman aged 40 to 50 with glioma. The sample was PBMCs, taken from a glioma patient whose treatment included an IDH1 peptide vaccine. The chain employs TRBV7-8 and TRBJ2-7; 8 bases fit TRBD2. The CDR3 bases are TGTGCCAGCAGCACTAGCGGTCCCTACGAGCAGTACTTC. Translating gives CASSTSGPYEQYF.